Listed here are 6 T cell receptor beta chains from one sample, sequenced in a study of blood T cell repertoires in COVID-19. Here immunoSEQ multiplex PCR was the method, and the copy in TCRdb shows in-frame clones only, minus some. The sample lists just over 300,000 clones; more than 75% were seen once. Sequencing was done on a sample of PBMCs or T cells enriched from blood (not recorded which). The receptors derive from a man aged 30 to 45 who had recovered from COVID-19.

The V and J genes are TRBV27 and TRBJ2-7; TRBD1 agrees at 8 bases. The CDR3 spans 13 residues. Germline V CDR1 and CDR2: MNHEY, SMNVEV (reference sequence). Trimming removed 8 bases from V and 0 bases from J; junction bases left unmatched: 3. The CDR3 DNA reads as TGTGCCAGCGGCGGACAGGGCTCCTACGAGCAGTACTTC. Its translation: CASGGQGSYEQYF.

The chain couples TRBV3-1 (or the pseudogene TRBV3-2) to TRBJ1-6, with D perhaps matching TRBD1 (5 bases). CDR3 size: 13 residues. Trimming removed 6 bases at V and 6 bases at J, with 9 bases between. Germline V CDR1 and CDR2: LGHDT, YNNKEL (reference sequence). The CDR3 protein is CASSGDSNSPLHF. CDR3 DNA sequence: TGTGCCAGCAGTGGGGACTCTAATTCACCCCTCCACTTT.

This clone was detected ten times or more. The J gene is TRBJ2-1, the V gene TRBV9; 8 bases align to TRBD1. The CDR3 runs 14 residues. Germline-derived CDR1 and CDR2 are SGDLS and YYNGEE. The J segment lost 5 bases and the V segment lost 3 bases, leaving 4 bases of the junction unmatched. CDR3 nucleotide sequence: TGTGCCAGCAGCGGACAGACAGGGGACAATGAGCAGTTCTTC. It specifies CASSGQTGDNEQFF.

The DNA of the CDR3 is TGTGCCAGCAGTGAAGCGCTAAGCTCCTATAATTCACCCCTCCACTTT. Encoded protein: CASSEALSSYNSPLHF. This chain joins TRBV6-1 and TRBJ1-6, with D unclear. The ends were cut back, 0 bases at V and 0 bases at J, with 6 bases in the middle. This CDR3 comprises 16 residues. The germline CDR1 and CDR2 sequences are MNHNS and SASEGT.

As DNA, the CDR3 is TGTGCCAGCAGCTTAGTTGTCGTTACTGAAGCTTTCTTT. Translated, it gives CASSLVVVTEAFF. The chain carries TRBV7-9 and TRBJ1-1; D call uncertain. Germline values: CDR1 SEHNR, CDR2 FQNEAQ (reference sequence). This CDR3 has 13 residues. V was shortened by 1 base and J by 5 bases, with 8 bases between the two germline ends.

This clone was seen only a few times. V is TRBV5-1 and J is TRBJ2-7; tentative D call: TRBD2 (5 bases). The CDR3 consists of 13 residues. Germline V gene lookup returns CDR1 SGHRS and CDR2 YFSETQ. The ends were cut back, 4 bases at V and 2 bases at J, with 10 bases in the middle. The CDR3 sequence is CASSRTGTYEQYF. CDR3 coding DNA: TGCGCCAGCAGCCGAACCGGGACCTACGAGCAGTACTTC.